The 24 T cell receptor beta chains reported below all come from one sample, sequenced in a study of tissue T cells after allogeneic stem cell transplantation (dated by TCRdb to 2021 to 2024). Libraries were made using the immunoSEQ multiplex PCR assay. The table comes from immuneACCESS by way of TCRdb, which keeps in-frame sequences with V and J called. Part of the clones is missing from these tables; in studies checked, under half for an unresolved V gene and the rest for unknown reasons. A total of about 24,000 clones appear in this sample, more than 60% of them only once. The ten largest make up less than 8.5% of the sample. The time point label, as the study defines it: human tissue collected at research (rapid) autopsy. The sequenced sample was tissue from the ileum, obtained at autopsy. All receptors derive from a female donor of 60 years or more with lung cancer.

The V call is TRBV18, the J call TRBJ1-1; 7 bases fit TRBD1. Germline lookup yields CDR1 KGHSH and CDR2 LQKENI. Unmatched junction bases numbered 8, after V lost 6 bases and J lost 1 base. The CDR3 has 15 amino acids. Here the CDR3 DNA reads TGTGCCAGCTCCCCCGGACAGGCGAAGAACACTGAAGCTTTCTTT. Translation: CASSPGQAKNTEAFF.

The CDR3 DNA follows: TGTGCCAGCAGTTACTCGGGGGGCGACTTCACTGAAGCTTTCTTT. As protein: CASSYSGGDFTEAFF. The rearrangement uses TRBV6-5 and TRBJ1-1; D perhaps matches TRBD1 (6 bases). The CDR3 is 15 amino acids. Germline CDR1 is MNHEY and CDR2 is SVGAGI. Trimming removed 0 bases from V and 4 bases from J, with 12 bases in between.

The chain couples TRBV5-1 to TRBJ2-7, with no clear D. This CDR3 is built from 11 residues. Trimming shortened V by 6 bases and J by 0 bases, and 4 bases separated the two germline ends. Looked up from germline, CDR1 is SGHRS and CDR2 is YFSETQ. In DNA, the CDR3 is TGCGCCAGCAAGGACTCCTACGAGCAGTACTTC. Translated: CASKDSYEQYF.

This clone was seen more than once but under ten times. The rearrangement joins TRBV24-1 to TRBJ2-1; the D gene is possibly TRBD2 (7 bases). CDR1 and CDR2 (germline): KGHDR, SFDVKD. The V gene lost 4 bases and the J gene lost 4 bases, with 16 bases spanning the gap. The CDR3 is made up of 16 amino acids. CDR3 residues: CATSDRRGASYNEQFF. The DNA of the CDR3 is TGTGCCACCAGTGACCGACGGGGGGCTAGTTACAATGAGCAGTTCTTC.

This chain uses TRBV4-3 with TRBJ2-7; D might be TRBD1 (6 bases). The V gene's germline CDR1 is LGHNA and CDR2 YSLEER. This CDR3 is 16 amino acids long. V shed 0 bases and J shed 5 bases, with 17 bases lying between them. The CDR3 sequence: CASSQETGRGRDEQYF. For the CDR3, the DNA is TGCGCCAGCAGCCAAGAAACTGGCAGGGGCAGAGACGAGCAGTACTTC.

V and J are TRBV4-1 and TRBJ1-1; D possibly corresponds to TRBD1 (6 bases). The CDR3 spans 14 residues. CDR1 MGHRA and CDR2 YSYEKL come from the germline V gene. Between the trimmed V and J ends, which lost 5 bases and 1 base, there was a span of 11 bases. CDR3 loop: CASSSGTWNTEAFF. The CDR3 nucleotides are TGCGCCAGCAGCTCCGGGACATGGAACACTGAAGCTTTCTTT.

This sequence joins TRBV4-2 and TRBJ1-3, with a weak D call TRBD1 (5 bases). Trimming removed 0 bases from V and 8 bases from J, with 11 bases in between. The germline V gene has CDR1 LGHNA and CDR2 YNFKEQ. The CDR3 length is 14 residues. The CDR3 DNA is TGTGCCAGCAGCCAAGAAGGGACCGGAGACACCATATATTTT. Protein product: CASSQEGTGDTIYF.

The genes are TRBV7-2 and TRBJ2-1; D may match TRBD1 or TRBD2 (7 bases each). CDR3 length: 15 residues. CDR1 SGHTA and CDR2 FQGNSA come from the germline V gene. The ends were cut back, 5 bases at V and 9 bases at J, with 20 bases in the middle. The chain's CDR3 is CASSADRRGGGEQFF. CDR3 bases: TGTGCCAGCAGCGCGGACAGGCGGGGCGGGGGTGAGCAGTTCTTC.

The rearrangement links TRBV2 to TRBJ1-5, with D tentatively TRBD1 (6 bases). This CDR3 has 15 residues. V was cut by 2 bases and J by 6 bases, with 14 bases left in between. CDR1 and CDR2 (germline): SNHLY, FYNNEI. The CDR3 loop is CASSETGTPIQPQHF. The CDR3 region has the DNA TGTGCCAGCAGTGAAACAGGGACCCCCATTCAGCCCCAGCATTTT.

The chain combines TRBV9 with TRBJ2-1; D is perhaps TRBD2 (5 bases). The CDR3 is made up of 14 amino acids. Trimming removed 3 bases from V and 3 bases from J, with 10 bases in between. Germline V gene lookup returns CDR1 SGDLS and CDR2 YYNGEE. In DNA, the CDR3 is TGTGCCAGCAGCGCCCTCGGGGTCTACAATGAGCAGTTCTTC. It specifies CASSALGVYNEQFF.

By share of the sample, this clone is medium-sized. The chain joins TRBV5-4 to TRBJ2-7; D is possibly TRBD1 or TRBD2 (5 bases each). CDR1 SGHNT and CDR2 YYREEE come from the germline V gene (reference sequence). The CDR3 is 14 amino acids. V lost 3 bases to trimming and J lost 7 bases, with 17 bases between them. The CDR3 DNA reads TGTGCCAGCAGCTATTCGGGGCTTACGGGGGAGCAGTACTTC. Translation gives CASSYSGLTGEQYF.

The chain joins TRBV3-1 (or the pseudogene TRBV3-2) to TRBJ1-6; 7 bases fit TRBD1. Germline-derived CDR1 and CDR2 are LGHDT and YNNKEL (reference sequence). Trimming cost V 5 bases and J 9 bases; bases outside gene matches: 4. The CDR3 extends over 13 amino acids. CDR3 region: CASSYRGGSPLHF. Here the CDR3 DNA reads TGTGCCAGCAGCTACAGGGGAGGTTCACCCCTCCACTTT.

The rearrangement joins TRBV12-3 or TRBV12-4 to TRBJ2-1, with D unresolved. V shed 6 bases and J shed 4 bases, with 7 bases lying between them. The length of the CDR3 is 12 residues. The CDR3 DNA reads TGTGCCAGCAGATTGATTTACAATGAGCAGTTCTTC. Translation: CASRLIYNEQFF.

The V and J genes are TRBV30 and TRBJ2-7, with 11 bases aligning to TRBD2. This CDR3 contains 14 residues. Losses at the gene ends were 5 bases for V and 2 bases for J; bases not matched to a gene: 5. In germline, CDR1 is GTSNPN, CDR2 SVGIG (reference sequence). The CDR3 loop is CAWGISGRAYEQYF. The CDR3 DNA is TGTGCCTGGGGGATTAGCGGGAGGGCCTACGAGCAGTACTTC.

This clone was seen only a few times. This rearrangement joins TRBV5-5 to TRBJ2-1; D is undetermined. V gave up 0 bases and J gave up 7 bases, with 17 bases separating them. The CDR3 totals 16 residues. Germline-derived CDR1 and CDR2 are SGHKS and YYEKEE (reference sequence). CDR3 sequence (DNA): TGTGCCAGCAGCTTGGCCGCGGCCCCTAATAGGAATGAGCAGTTCTTC. This translates into CASSLAAAPNRNEQFF.

The rearrangement links TRBV18 to TRBJ1-5; a possible D gene is TRBD1 (5 bases). CDR3 length equals 15 residues. CDR1 and CDR2 from the germline V gene are KGHSH and LQKENI. Deletions cut 3 bases from V and 4 bases from J, with 13 bases between. CDR3 sequence: CASSPSGGGNQPQHF. The CDR3 DNA reads as TGTGCCAGCTCACCCTCCGGGGGAGGGAATCAGCCCCAGCATTTT.

The chain uses TRBV4-3 and TRBJ1-2; D unclear. Germline V gene data show CDR1 as LGHNA and CDR2 as YSLEER. Trimming took off 4 bases at V and 1 base at J, with 13 bases between the two ends. This CDR3 contains 15 residues. The CDR3 reads CASSPGRTYNYGYTF. The CDR3 DNA reads TGCGCCAGCAGCCCGGGCAGGACCTATAACTATGGCTACACCTTC.

The chain uses TRBV2 and TRBJ1-5; 8 positions match TRBD1. With 4 bases clipped from V and 2 bases from J, the junction kept 4 bases outside the gene matches. Germline-derived CDR1 and CDR2 are SNHLY and FYNNEI. The CDR3 extends over 15 amino acids. This CDR3 reads CASSGDRFGNQPQHF. The CDR3 region has the DNA TGTGCCAGCAGTGGGGACAGGTTTGGCAATCAGCCCCAGCATTTT.

CDR3 coding DNA: TGTGCCAGCAGTCAACATTCCGGGGAGCTGTTTTTT. Residues: CASSQHSGELFF. This chain links TRBV6-2 or TRBV6-3 with TRBJ2-2; D is unresolved. V was cut by 5 bases and J by 6 bases, with 7 bases left in between. CDR3 length: 12 residues. Germline-derived CDR1 and CDR2 are MNHEY and SVGEGT.

This clone was found once. This chain links TRBV18 with TRBJ2-7; TRBD2 might be the D (6 bases). Trimming pared 3 bases from V and 3 bases from J, leaving 9 bases between. This CDR3 spans 13 amino acids. Germline lookup yields CDR1 KGHSH and CDR2 LQKENI. CDR3 sequence reads: CASSPHGGYEQYF. CDR3 in DNA: TGTGCCAGCTCACCCCACGGGGGCTACGAGCAGTACTTC.

This chain connects TRBV7-9 to TRBJ1-3, with D unresolved. This CDR3 comprises 15 residues. The germline V and J ends were trimmed by 1 base and 4 bases, with 11 bases remaining between them. Germline V CDR1 and CDR2: SEHNR, FQNEAQ (reference sequence). The chain's CDR3 is CASSLGSALGNTIYF. The CDR3 bases are TGTGCCAGCAGCTTAGGAAGCGCGCTCGGAAACACCATATATTTT.

The table lists this clone with a count of one. The DNA of the CDR3 is TGTGCCTGGAGTTCCACCAACAGCAATCAGCCCCAGCATTTT. Protein sequence: CAWSSTNSNQPQHF. The rearrangement uses TRBV30 and TRBJ1-5, with no clear D. The germline gives CDR1 GTSNPN, CDR2 SVGIG (reference sequence). There are 14 residues in the CDR3. Deletions cut 2 bases from V and 1 base from J, with 9 bases between.

The chain joins TRBV5-4 to TRBJ2-5; D gene unclear. Trimming cost V 4 bases and J 1 base, with 17 bases left between them. The CDR3 runs 16 residues. CDR1 is SGHNT, CDR2 YYREEE, per germline (reference sequence). This CDR3 is CASSRIRSLGQETQYF. The CDR3 bases are TGTGCCAGCAGCCGGATAAGGTCACTGGGCCAAGAGACCCAGTACTTC.

The V gene is TRBV6-6, the J gene TRBJ1-1, with 8 bases that match TRBD1. Germline trimming cut 4 bases from V and 1 base from J; bases unmatched to any gene: 8. The germline V gene has CDR1 MNHNY and CDR2 SVGAGI (reference sequence). CDR3 length: 16 amino acids. The CDR3 DNA reads TGTGCCAGCAGTTTAGCACCTGGACAGGGGAACACTGAAGCTTTCTTT. Protein: CASSLAPGQGNTEAFF.